Following are 28 T cell receptor beta chains from one sample sequenced in a study of control samples from healthy donors and cancer patients (dated by TCRdb to 2018 to 2021). The method behind the library was the immunoSEQ multiplex PCR assay. Entries here come from immuneACCESS through TCRdb and include only in-frame sequences with V and J called. Some clones fail to appear in such tables; in the studies checked, an unresolved V gene covers under half of the shortfall, and the cause of the remainder is unknown. The sample table holds approximately 190,000 clones. The biggest ten clones account for more than 2% of the sample. Sequencing was done on a sample of blood. Receptor source: a woman aged 25 to 39 in good health.

A word on this clone: Other nucleotide sequences in the sample specify the same CDR3. The genes are TRBV12-3 or TRBV12-4 and TRBJ1-5; D is ambiguous. The ends were cut back, 3 bases at V and 0 bases at J, with 3 bases in the middle. CDR3 length equals 13 residues. CDR3 nucleotide sequence: TGTGCCAGCAGTTTGGGTAGCAATCAGCCCCAGCATTTT. The encoded protein is CASSLGSNQPQHF.

The chain couples TRBV28 to TRBJ1-2; TRBD1 matches at 7 bases. The trim removed 5 bases at V and 4 bases at J, leaving 4 bases unmatched. The V gene's germline CDR1 is MDHEN and CDR2 SYDVKM. This CDR3 has 13 amino acids. The CDR3 DNA reads as TGTGCCAGCAGTCGGACAGGCCGCTATGGCTACACCTTC. This encodes CASSRTGRYGYTF.

This rearrangement joins TRBV28 to TRBJ2-7, with 7 bases matching TRBD1. The CDR3 consists of 14 residues. Germline trimming cut 3 bases from V and 0 bases from J; bases unmatched to any gene: 2. From germline, CDR1 is MDHEN and CDR2 SYDVKM. CDR3 sequence: CASSFWDSSYEQYF. The CDR3 DNA reads as TGTGCCAGCAGTTTCTGGGACAGCTCCTACGAGCAGTACTTC.

The chain uses TRBV28 and TRBJ2-1; 9 nucleotides agree with TRBD2. Germline V gives CDR1 MDHEN, CDR2 SYDVKM. The CDR3 is 16 residues long. The junction had 14 bases not matched to a gene; V was cut back by 7 bases and J by 7 bases. The CDR3 DNA reads as TGTGCCAGCACTCCTTGGGGGCTAGCGGGGAGTAATGAGCAGTTCTTC. Protein product: CASTPWGLAGSNEQFF.

The V gene is TRBV5-1, the J gene TRBJ1-1; no clear D gene. CDR1 SGHRS and CDR2 YFSETQ come from the germline V gene. V was cut by 1 base and J by 0 bases, with 4 bases left in between. The CDR3 loop spans 13 amino acids. Here the CDR3 DNA reads TGCGCCAGCAGCTTGAACCTGAACACTGAAGCTTTCTTT. It yields the protein CASSLNLNTEAFF.

The gene calls are TRBV9 and TRBJ2-5; D might be TRBD2 (6 bases). The V and J ends lost 4 bases and 0 bases respectively, with 10 bases between them. The CDR3 has 14 residues. Germline V CDR1 and CDR2: SGDLS, YYNGEE. The CDR3, as DNA: TGTGCCAGCAGCCTCGGGACTCACCAAGAGACCCAGTACTTC. Its protein product is CASSLGTHQETQYF. Looking up the rest from reference TRBV9 and TRBJ2-5 gives the full variable domain: DSGVTQTPKHLITATGQRVTLRCSPRSGDLSVYWYQQSLDQGLQFLIQYYNGEERAKGNILERFSAQQFPDLHSELNLSSLELGDSALYFCASSLGTHQETQYFGPGTRLLVL.

The chain couples TRBV6-1 to TRBJ1-1; D remains unclear. CDR3 size: 17 residues. Germline loops: CDR1 MNHNS, CDR2 SASEGT. V was pared by 3 bases and J by 4 bases, with 21 bases between. For the CDR3, the DNA is TGTGCCAGCAGTGACCCCGCCACTAGCAGGTGGGGCACTGAAGCTTTCTTT. Protein sequence: CASSDPATSRWGTEAFF.

V gene TRBV7-9 combines with J gene TRBJ2-7; D may correspond to TRBD1 or TRBD2 (5 bases each). Trimming removed 3 bases at V and 1 base at J, with 7 bases between. Per germline, CDR1 SEHNR and CDR2 FQNEAQ (reference sequence). This CDR3 is built from 13 residues. The CDR3 region is CASSLGVSYEQYF. CDR3 nucleotide sequence: TGTGCCAGCAGCTTGGGGGTGTCCTACGAGCAGTACTTC.

The genes are TRBV5-1 and TRBJ2-5; no clear D. The CDR3 extends over 13 amino acids. The V and J ends lost 0 bases and 3 bases respectively, with 6 bases between them. The germline V gene encodes CDR1 SGHRS and CDR2 YFSETQ. CDR3: CASSLGFEETQYF. The DNA of the CDR3 is TGCGCCAGCAGCTTGGGGTTCGAAGAGACCCAGTACTTC.

The rearrangement uses TRBV5-1 and TRBJ2-5, with 8 positions matching TRBD1. The CDR3 runs to 15 residues. The ends lost 4 bases at V and 6 bases at J; junction bases unmatched: 11. Germline V gene lookup returns CDR1 SGHRS and CDR2 YFSETQ. The CDR3 spells CASSIDRGRGKTQYF. The DNA of the CDR3 is TGCGCCAGCAGCATCGACAGGGGCCGAGGAAAGACCCAGTACTTC.

The chain has TRBV4-2 and TRBJ1-2; TRBD1 agrees at 9 bases. The CDR3 is made up of 13 amino acids. V gave up 6 bases and J gave up 8 bases; unmatched junction bases: 7. CDR1 is LGHNA and CDR2 is YNFKEQ in the germline V gene. The CDR3 region is CASRATGGRGYTF. The CDR3 DNA is TGTGCCAGCAGGGCGACAGGGGGTAGGGGCTACACCTTC.

This rearrangement joins TRBV28 to TRBJ1-5; 8 bases agree with TRBD1. V lost 1 base to trimming and J lost 2 bases; unmatched junction nucleotides: 4. The V gene's germline CDR1 is MDHEN and CDR2 SYDVKM. The CDR3 has 16 residues. The CDR3 sequence: CASSLLQGEGNQPQHF. CDR3 DNA: TGTGCCAGCAGTTTATTACAGGGGGAGGGCAATCAGCCCCAGCATTTT.

The chain joins TRBV15 to TRBJ1-5; perhaps TRBD1 as D (6 bases). The CDR3 runs to 15 residues. The germline V gene encodes CDR1 LNHNV and CDR2 YYDKDF (reference sequence). V was shortened by 6 bases and J by 0 bases, with 12 bases between the two germline ends. The CDR3 sequence is CATRLTGYSNQPQHF. CDR3 sequence (DNA): TGTGCCACCAGACTTACAGGGTATAGCAATCAGCCCCAGCATTTT.

The chain links TRBV6-4 to TRBJ1-2, with unresolved D. The CDR3 covers 11 residues. V lost 4 bases and J lost 8, with 8 bases in between. Per the germline V gene, CDR1 is MRHNA and CDR2 is SNTAGT. The DNA of the CDR3 is TGTGCCAGCAGTGTGGAGGGCGGCTACACCTTC. Its protein is CASSVEGGYTF.

The chain employs TRBV6-9 and TRBJ1-5; TRBD1 might be the D (6 bases). V was cut by 4 bases and J by 10 bases, with 11 bases left in between. In germline, CDR1 is MNHGY, CDR2 SVAAGI. The CDR3 totals 12 residues. CDR3 in amino acids: CASSSQQGPQHF. CDR3 bases: TGTGCCAGCAGTTCCCAACAGGGTCCCCAGCATTTT.

J is TRBJ2-7 and V is TRBV28, with TRBD2 as a possible D gene (5 bases). The V and J ends lost 1 base and 6 bases respectively, with 16 bases between them. The CDR3 is 15 amino acids. Germline CDR1 MDHEN, CDR2 SYDVKM. The DNA for the CDR3 is TGTGCCAGCAGTTTATTTGGCGAGGGAAGAAGCGAGCAGTACTTC. Its protein is CASSLFGEGRSEQYF.

The V gene is TRBV6-2 or TRBV6-3, the J gene TRBJ1-2, with D perhaps matching TRBD1 (6 bases). Germline V gene sequence: CDR1 MNHEY, CDR2 SVGEGT. V gave up 4 bases and J gave up 8 bases, with 20 bases separating them. The CDR3 spans 15 residues. The CDR3 bases are TGTGCCAGCAGTTTTCCAAGCACAGGGCGAGGCGGCTACACCTTC. Translating gives CASSFPSTGRGGYTF.

CDR3 bases: TGTGCCAGCAGCCCCCAACAGGGGAAAGCTTTCTTT. Protein: CASSPQQGKAFF. The V and J genes are TRBV16 and TRBJ1-1, with 7 bases aligning to TRBD1. Germline CDR1 and CDR2: KGHSY and FQNENV. The CDR3 loop spans 12 amino acids. Trimming took 4 bases from V and 9 from J; bases not matched to a gene: 5.

This chain uses TRBV5-1 with TRBJ2-1; D is unresolved. Germline CDR1 and CDR2: SGHRS and YFSETQ. The CDR3 runs 15 residues. V lost 2 bases to trimming and J lost 0 bases, with 9 bases between them. For the CDR3, the DNA is TGCGCCAGCAGCTTTTTCCCGAGCTCCTACAATGAGCAGTTCTTC. Amino acids: CASSFFPSSYNEQFF.

The CDR3 sequence is CASSPTGNEKLFF. CDR3 DNA: TGTGCCAGCAGCCCGACAGGGAATGAAAAACTGTTTTTT. This sequence joins TRBV14 and TRBJ1-4; TRBD1 aligns across 7 bases. J lost 5 bases, V lost 4 bases, and 1 base had no gene match. CDR3 length: 13 residues. Germline CDR1 SGHDN, CDR2 FVKESK. Full variable domain (rest looked up from reference TRBV14 and TRBJ1-4): EAGVTQFPSHSVIEKGQTVTLRCDPISGHDNLYWYRRVMGKEIKFLLHFVKESKQDESGMPNNRFLAERTGGTYSTLKVQPAELEDSGVYFCASSPTGNEKLFFGSGTQLSVL.

The V gene is TRBV5-1, the J gene TRBJ2-3, with D possibly being TRBD2 (6 bases). Germline V CDR1 and CDR2: SGHRS, YFSETQ. This CDR3 is 16 amino acids long. V shed 5 bases and J shed 2 bases, with 18 bases lying between them. The CDR3, as DNA: TGCGCCAGCAGTTACTACGGCGGGGAGATCACAGATACGCAGTATTTT. Protein sequence: CASSYYGGEITDTQYF.

The chain uses TRBV7-9 and TRBJ1-1, with D uncertain. CDR3 length equals 13 residues. The ends were cut back, 3 bases at V and 5 bases at J, with 10 bases in the middle. Germline V gene sequence: CDR1 SEHNR, CDR2 FQNEAQ (reference sequence). In DNA, the CDR3 is TGTGCCAGCAGCTTCCAGGACTCTACTGAAGCTTTCTTT. This sequence encodes CASSFQDSTEAFF.

The CDR3 sequence: CASSLYIQGANTIYF. In DNA form, the CDR3 reads TGTGCCAGCAGCTTATATATACAGGGTGCAAACACCATATATTTT. The rearrangement uses TRBV7-9 and TRBJ1-3, with D possibly being TRBD1 (6 bases). Germline assignment: CDR1 SEHNR and CDR2 FQNEAQ (reference sequence). The CDR3 loop spans 15 amino acids. The V gene lost 2 bases and the J gene lost 6 bases, with 14 bases spanning the gap.

In the case of this clone: The sample contains more than one DNA sequence encoding this CDR3. V is TRBV20-1 and J is TRBJ2-1, with D unclear. Looked up from germline, CDR1 is DFQATT and CDR2 is SNEGSKA (reference sequence). The CDR3 has 11 amino acids. Trimming stripped 3 bases from V and 1 base from J, with 1 base between. CDR3 sequence reads: CSASSYNEQFF. The DNA for the CDR3 is TGCAGTGCTAGTTCCTACAATGAGCAGTTCTTC.

This chain joins TRBV6-2 or TRBV6-3 and TRBJ1-6, with TRBD1 matching 8 bases. The CDR3 has 16 amino acids. CDR1 and CDR2 (germline): MNHEY, SVGEGT. The junction had 8 bases not matched to a gene; V was cut back by 2 bases and J by 8 bases. CDR3 in DNA: TGTGCCAGCAGTTACAGCTTCCAGGGGGCGGATTCACCCCTCCACTTT. Translation gives CASSYSFQGADSPLHF.

Concerning this clone: Other DNA sequences in the same sample also yield this CDR3. This chain joins TRBV29-1 and TRBJ2-3; TRBD1 might be the D (5 bases). The CDR3 totals 14 residues. The V and J ends lost 1 base and 2 bases respectively, with 10 bases between them. CDR1 and CDR2 (germline): SQVTM, ANQGSEA. CDR3 residues: CSVEGQGYTDTQYF. CDR3 sequence (DNA): TGCAGCGTTGAAGGTCAGGGATACACAGATACGCAGTATTTT.

V is TRBV7-6 and J is TRBJ2-7; no firm D call. The CDR3 totals 12 residues. V lost 4 bases to trimming and J lost 2 bases, with 6 bases between them. CDR1 and CDR2 from the germline V gene are SGHVS and FNYEAQ. The CDR3 loop reads CASSSDPYEQYF. In DNA, the CDR3 is TGTGCCAGCAGCTCAGATCCCTACGAGCAGTACTTC.

The V gene is TRBV5-8, the J gene TRBJ2-5, with D maybe TRBD1 (5 bases). Trimming cost V 0 bases and J 2 bases, with 11 bases left between them. The germline CDR1 and CDR2 sequences are SGHTS and YDEGEE. This CDR3 region has 15 residues. In DNA form, the CDR3 reads TGTGCCAGCAGCTTGGTATCGACAGCTCAAGAGACCCAGTACTTC. The encoded protein is CASSLVSTAQETQYF.